These T cell receptor beta chains were read from a single sample in a study of regulatory T cells in long-lasting Graves disease. TCRdb passed the multiplex PCR reads through MiXCR, listing each CDR3 protein once. The sample lists 350,000 to 550,000 distinct CDR3 sequences, about 15% occurring once. The data were also submitted as part of a second study, on T cells in Graves' hyperthyroidism and ophthalmopathy.

Sequenced here: peripheral blood mononuclear cells (PBMCs), sampled at new diagnosis, from a patient treated with antithyroid drugs. The receptors were sampled from a woman aged 50 to 60 with Graves disease. The CDR3 runs from the conserved cysteine through the conserved F or W. Fields, in order: V gene, D gene, J gene, clone size, CDR3 protein, CDR3 DNA. The D gene is left open where the match is weak. The listing skips clone size in some rows; elsewhere it reads once, few, many or a size class.

v_gene: TRBV12-3/TRBV12-4; d_gene: .; j_gene: TRBJ2-3; abundance: many; CDR3aa: CASTLGDTQYF; CDR3nt: TGTGCCAGCACCCTGGGAGATACGCAGTATTTT
v_gene: TRBV10-3; d_gene: .; j_gene: TRBJ1-5; abundance: few; CDR3aa: CAISRTENQPQHF; CDR3nt: TGTGCCATCAGTCGGACAGAGAATCAGCCCCAGCATTTT
v_gene: TRBV12-3/TRBV12-4; d_gene: .; j_gene: TRBJ2-7; abundance: many; CDR3aa: CASSRTTVVYEQYF; CDR3nt: TGTGCCAGCAGTCGGACCACCGTTGTTTACGAGCAGTACTTC
v_gene: TRBV2; d_gene: .; j_gene: TRBJ2-3; abundance: many; CDR3aa: CASGRGLGWSGALQDTQYF; CDR3nt: TGTGCCAGCGGTAGGGGACTTGGTTGGTCTGGCGCACTACAAGATACGCAGTATTTT
v_gene: TRBV29-1; d_gene: TRBD1; j_gene: TRBJ1-3; abundance: .; CDR3aa: CSVWTGAGNTIYF; CDR3nt: TGCAGCGTATGGACAGGGGCTGGAAACACCATATATTTT
v_gene: TRBV20-1; d_gene: TRBD2; j_gene: TRBJ2-1; abundance: .; CDR3aa: CSARGLAVYNEQFF; CDR3nt: TGCAGTGCTAGGGGGCTAGCGGTGTACAATGAGCAGTTCTTC
v_gene: TRBV18; d_gene: TRBD1; j_gene: TRBJ2-5; abundance: many; CDR3aa: CASSPTDRGETQYF; CDR3nt: TGTGCCAGCTCACCAACGGACAGGGGGGAGACCCAGTACTTC
v_gene: TRBV7-9; d_gene: .; j_gene: TRBJ2-7; abundance: .; CDR3aa: CASSRDDEQYF; CDR3nt: TGTGCCAGCAGCCGGGACGACGAGCAGTACTTC
v_gene: TRBV7-8; d_gene: TRBD2; j_gene: TRBJ2-2; abundance: few; CDR3aa: CASSQGTSGSLRAGELFF; CDR3nt: TGTGCCAGCAGCCAAGGGACTAGCGGGAGTTTGCGGGCCGGGGAGCTGTTTTTT
v_gene: TRBV28; d_gene: TRBD2; j_gene: TRBJ2-7; abundance: many; CDR3aa: CASGLGLAGVRAEQYF; CDR3nt: TGTGCCAGCGGGTTGGGACTAGCGGGAGTTAGGGCCGAGCAGTACTTC
v_gene: TRBV7-9; d_gene: .; j_gene: TRBJ2-2; abundance: .; CDR3aa: CASSLVIIRTQARGELFF; CDR3nt: TGTGCCAGCAGCTTAGTGATAATAAGGACCCAGGCGCGTGGGGAGCTGTTTTTT
v_gene: TRBV28; d_gene: TRBD2; j_gene: TRBJ2-5; abundance: many; CDR3aa: CAADGLAGVVETQYF; CDR3nt: TGTGCCGCCGACGGACTAGCGGGAGTTGTGGAGACCCAGTACTTC
v_gene: TRBV11-2; d_gene: .; j_gene: TRBJ2-1; abundance: many; CDR3aa: CASSLVRYDEQFF; CDR3nt: TGTGCCAGCAGCTTAGTTAGGTACGATGAGCAGTTCTTC
v_gene: TRBV5-1; d_gene: TRBD1; j_gene: TRBJ1-4; abundance: many; CDR3aa: CASSLVGTGVEKLFF; CDR3nt: TGCGCCAGCAGCTTGGTTGGGACAGGAGTTGAAAAACTGTTTTTT
v_gene: TRBV29-1; d_gene: .; j_gene: TRBJ1-2; abundance: .; CDR3aa: CSVDRASGYTF; CDR3nt: TGCAGCGTTGATCGGGCGAGTGGCTACACCTTC
v_gene: TRBV29-1; d_gene: .; j_gene: TRBJ2-1; abundance: many; CDR3aa: CSVLFGHNEQFF; CDR3nt: TGCAGCGTCCTTTTCGGCCACAATGAGCAGTTCTTC
v_gene: TRBV9; d_gene: .; j_gene: TRBJ2-2; abundance: .; CDR3aa: CASSVGRHLNTGELFF; CDR3nt: TGTGCCAGCAGCGTAGGTCGACACCTTAACACCGGGGAGCTGTTTTTT
v_gene: TRBV9; d_gene: .; j_gene: TRBJ2-1; abundance: few; CDR3aa: CASSVTWGSYNEQFF; CDR3nt: TGTGCCAGCAGCGTAACATGGGGCTCCTACAATGAGCAGTTCTTC
v_gene: TRBV24-1; d_gene: .; j_gene: TRBJ2-1; abundance: few; CDR3aa: CATSGGPGVDEQFF; CDR3nt: TGTGCCACCAGTGGGGGCCCAGGGGTTGATGAGCAGTTCTTC
v_gene: TRBV7-2; d_gene: .; j_gene: TRBJ1-5; abundance: .; CDR3aa: CASGLLGGGNQPQHF; CDR3nt: TGTGCCAGCGGACTCCTCGGGGGGGGGAATCAGCCCCAGCATTTT
v_gene: TRBV10-3; d_gene: .; j_gene: TRBJ2-1; abundance: many; CDR3aa: CAISEPELYYNEQFF; CDR3nt: TGTGCCATCAGTGAACCGGAGTTATACTACAATGAGCAGTTCTTC
v_gene: TRBV3-1; d_gene: TRBD1; j_gene: TRBJ1-4; abundance: few; CDR3aa: CASSQDQGQELEKLFF; CDR3nt: TGTGCCAGCAGCCAAGATCAAGGACAGGAGCTTGAAAAACTGTTTTTT